The entry below gives a single T cell receptor (beta chain) sequence along with its context. Its cognate antigen has yet to be identified. Base quality data are lacking; no much larger clone is found one base away. Measured from the cysteine to the phenylalanine, the CDR3 is 13 residues long. Just the 39-base CDR3 DNA is kept, in frame starting at base 1. Per the germline V gene, SGHVS is the CDR1 and FQNEAQ is the CDR2. Cut back by 4 bases and 2 bases, the V and J ends lie 9 bases apart. These data come from a study of OX40 agonist ivuxolimab in advanced cancers. Turning to the overall study: Ivuxolimab was a fully human IgG2 agonistic monoclonal antibody targeting the costimulatory receptor OX40 (CD134). Intravenous ivuxolimab was administered to patients every 2 weeks at six dose levels: 0.01, 0.1, 0.3, 1.5, 3 and 10 mg/kg. Among the roughly 50 dose-escalation patients, 19 had hepatocellular carcinoma, approximately 15 melanoma, 9 renal cell carcinoma and 9 head and neck cancer. The dose-escalation cohort was roughly 80% male with a mean age of about 54 years, ranging from roughly 23 to 80. Patients were allowed to have had prior anti-PD-1, anti-PD-L1 or anti-CTLA-4 therapy, and approximately 40% of the dose-escalation patients had been treated with checkpoint inhibitors. Partial responses occurred in three dose-escalation patients, of whom one had hepatocellular carcinoma and two had cutaneous melanoma. Peripheral TCRbeta sequencing aimed to test whether ivuxolimab altered TCR sequence diversity and caused clonal T-cell expansion. The paper describes the monotherapy dose-escalation part (N ≈ 50 patients) of the phase I trial of ivuxolimab. Broader findings and caveats from the paper: In partial responders in the 0.1-3.0 mg/kg groups, normalized peripheral clonal expansion was found to be among the lowest, especially among CD8+ T cells. The antigen specificity of the clonally expanded peripheral T cells was not determined. On average, CD8+ T cells showed more expanded clones than CD4+ T cells after ivuxolimab. At doses of 0.1 to 3.0 mg/kg, clonal expansion of both CD4+ and CD8+ T cells in blood was seen between baseline and week 6. Low levels of normalized T-cell clonal expansion were also seen in some nonresponding patients.

Patients with a history of autoimmune disease or receiving systemic immunosuppression were excluded from the trial. Peripheral blood for TCR sequencing was drawn from every dose cohort at baseline, at cycle 4 day 1 and at cycle 7 day 1. Samples came from an open-label, multicenter, first-in-human phase I dose-escalation trial of ivuxolimab. Adults with locally advanced or metastatic melanoma, renal cell carcinoma, hepatocellular carcinoma or head and neck squamous cell carcinoma were enrolled in the trial. Before TCR sequencing, CD4+ and CD8+ T cells were separately sorted from peripheral blood. To sequence the TCRbeta CDR3 region, genomic DNA was isolated from the sorted cells. TCRbeta CDR3 regions were sequenced using the immunoSEQ Assay. The immuneACCESS repertoire file appears here via TCRdb, limited to in-frame rearrangements. These files lack a portion of the clones; in checked studies, under half of the deficit traces to unresolved V genes, and the cause of the others is not known. The sample table shows 75,000 to 100,000 clones, and 90% are seen once. The top ten hold 0.69% of the sample.

This sequence uses TRBV7-8 and TRBJ2-7; the D assignment is uncertain and may be TRBD1 or TRBD2, with 5 bases supporting each. Here the sequenced sample was CD4+ or CD8+ T cells sorted from blood, taken in a trial of the OX40 agonist ivuxolimab. This sequence originates from an adult with an advanced solid tumor such as melanoma, head and neck, liver or kidney cancer. The nucleotides are TGTGCCAGCAGCTCGAGGGGACCCTACGAGCAGTACTTC. This is translated as CASSSRGPYEQYF. The entire variable domain, with the stretches around the CDR3 drawn from the reference TRBV7-8 and TRBJ2-7 proteins, is GAGVSQSPRYKVAKRGQDVALRCDPISGHVSLFWYQQALGQGPEFLTYFQNEAQLDKSGLPSDRFFAERPEGSVSTLKIQRTQQEDSAVYLCASSSRGPYEQYFGPGTRLTVT.